Included here is one T cell receptor (beta chain) sequence, with context. Its antigen is not known. Primers included in the PCR were 60 Vbeta and 13 Jbeta primers. TCRdb keeps only in-frame clones here, not all; method: immunoSEQ multiplex PCR. Here the sample spans approximately 220,000 clones, over 60% being singletons. Trimming at V came to 0 bases and at J to 4 bases, leaving 5 bases not matched to a gene. CDR3 length: 17 amino acids. In germline, CDR1 is ENHRY, CDR2 SYGVKD. These data belong to a study of cytomegalovirus exposure and HLA in healthy donors. About the research overall: Among the 300 to 500 genotyped donors, approximately 82% were placed in the Caucasian-associated ancestry cluster.

Study-wide findings and caveats: Per a prior analysis, the majority of TCR beta V segments were productive roughly 90% or roughly 30% of the time. A missense DCLRE1C variant was associated with V- and J-gene trimming of TCR beta chains in a later analysis, and an independent cohort replicated the association. Cytomegalovirus status was reportedly diagnosed by the classifier with high sensitivity and specificity.

Sequenced: PBMCs. The V and J genes are TRBV10-3 and TRBJ2-3; TRBD2 matches 12 bases. This sequence originates from a man aged 18 to 35 in good health and CMV-seronegative. The CDR3 DNA reads as TGTGCCATCAGTGAGTCGACTAGCGGGAGCCCCCCAGATACGCAGTATTTT. It codes for CAISESTSGSPPDTQYF.